This passage covers 18 T cell receptor beta chains from one sample sequenced in a study of CD8+ T cells in alopecia areata. Investigators isolated RNA and reverse transcribed it into cDNA to act as the sequencing template. Profiling relied on immunoSEQ multiplex PCR, and the TCRdb table lists in-frame clones only, not all of them. The data show about 200,000 clones, around two fifths seen once. Indicated treatment: oral pan-JAK inhibitor, 5-10 mg twice daily. The sample was CD4+ T cells sorted from blood, taken around week 31, from a patient treated with tofacitinib. The receptor set was obtained from a human donor with alopecia areata.

J is TRBJ2-1 and V is TRBV14; D not certain. Germline lookup yields CDR1 SGHDN and CDR2 FVKESK. The CDR3 covers 15 residues. The V gene lost 1 base and the J gene lost 5 bases, with 12 bases spanning the gap. CDR3 sequence reads: CASSQGRNRNNEQFF. The CDR3 DNA is TGTGCCAGCAGCCAAGGACGGAATCGGAACAATGAGCAGTTCTTC.

In its sample, this clone was seen a few times. This sequence joins TRBV27 and TRBJ2-1; 10 bases fit TRBD1. The germline V gene encodes CDR1 MNHEY and CDR2 SMNVEV (reference sequence). The V and J ends lost 5 bases and 5 bases, in that order; junction bases with no gene match: 6. This CDR3 comprises 15 residues. This chain's CDR3 is CASSPRQGANNEQFF. DNA for the CDR3: TGTGCCAGCAGTCCCCGACAGGGGGCCAACAATGAGCAGTTCTTC.

The genes are TRBV9 and TRBJ1-1, with unresolved D. Germline V gives CDR1 SGDLS, CDR2 YYNGEE. This CDR3 is built from 14 residues. Trimming took 3 bases from V and 1 from J, leaving 10 bases between them. The CDR3 DNA follows: TGTGCCAGCAGCGCGGAGGGCGGGAACACTGAAGCTTTCTTT. This translates into CASSAEGGNTEAFF.

The chain combines TRBV30 with TRBJ1-1, with TRBD1 matching over 7 bases. The germline V gene has CDR1 GTSNPN and CDR2 SVGIG (reference sequence). CDR3 length: 13 amino acids. V lost 4 bases to trimming and J lost 1 base; unmatched junction nucleotides: 3. CDR3 amino acids: CAWMGQPNTEAFF. The CDR3 DNA is TGTGCCTGGATGGGACAGCCGAACACTGAAGCTTTCTTT.

The chain joins TRBV5-1 to TRBJ2-6, with unresolved D. This CDR3 region has 16 residues. Trimming removed 1 base from V and 1 base from J, with 9 bases in between. From germline, CDR1 is SGHRS and CDR2 YFSETQ. The CDR3 sequence: CASSLWAQSGANVLTF. CDR3 sequence (DNA): TGCGCCAGCAGCTTGTGGGCCCAATCTGGGGCCAACGTCCTGACTTTC.

This clone turned up a few times. This chain connects TRBV5-4 to TRBJ2-2, with D tentatively TRBD2 (6 bases). Germline V lookup: CDR1 SGHNT, CDR2 YYREEE (reference sequence). The CDR3 is made up of 14 amino acids. Trimming pared 5 bases from V and 4 bases from J, leaving 12 bases between. This CDR3 reads CASRRDLSTGELFF. The CDR3 DNA sequence: TGTGCCAGCAGACGGGACTTATCCACCGGGGAGCTGTTTTTT. Complete variable domain (other parts from reference TRBV5-4 and TRBJ2-2): ETGVTQSPTHLIKTRGQQVTLRCSSQSGHNTVSWYQQALGQGPQFIFQYYREEENGRGNFPPRFSGLQFPNYSSELNVNALELDDSALYLCASRRDLSTGELFFGEGSRLTVL.

The J gene is TRBJ2-2, the V gene TRBV29-1, with 11 positions matching TRBD2. The junction had 2 bases not matched to a gene; V was cut back by 5 bases and J by 0 bases. This CDR3 region has 15 residues. The germline gives CDR1 SQVTM, CDR2 ANQGSEA. The CDR3 sequence is CSVRLAGSNTGELFF. The CDR3 DNA follows: TGCAGCGTTCGACTAGCGGGGTCGAACACCGGGGAGCTGTTTTTT.

This clone was seen a handful of times. The rearrangement links TRBV30 to TRBJ1-1, with a tentative D call TRBD1 (5 bases). Germline CDR1 is GTSNPN and CDR2 is SVGIG (reference sequence). Trimming removed 1 base at V and 1 base at J, with 10 bases between. The CDR3 length is 14 residues. CDR3: CAWSEPGRNTEAFF. CDR3 DNA sequence: TGTGCCTGGAGTGAGCCAGGGAGGAACACTGAAGCTTTCTTT.

The chain couples TRBV5-4 to TRBJ2-3; no definite D call. This CDR3 is built from 14 residues. Deletions cut 4 bases from V and 2 bases from J, with 11 bases between. The germline gives CDR1 SGHNT, CDR2 YYREEE (reference sequence). CDR3 region: CASSTRLTTDTQYF. The CDR3 nucleotides are TGTGCCAGCAGCACCAGACTTACCACAGATACGCAGTATTTT.

J is TRBJ1-1 and V is TRBV18, with unresolved D. V lost 4 bases to trimming and J lost 0 bases, with 9 bases between them. Germline values: CDR1 KGHSH, CDR2 LQKENI. The CDR3 has 14 amino acids. DNA for the CDR3: TGTGCCAGCTCACGAGACATGATGAACACTGAAGCTTTCTTT. This gives the protein CASSRDMMNTEAFF.

This clone has a count of ten or more. This sequence joins TRBV6-1 and TRBJ1-1, with unresolved D. This CDR3 region has 13 residues. Deletions cut 4 bases from V and 0 bases from J, with 6 bases between. Germline CDR1 MNHNS, CDR2 SASEGT. The CDR3 sequence is CASSVLLNTEAFF. The CDR3 DNA sequence: TGTGCCAGCAGTGTTTTACTGAACACTGAAGCTTTCTTT.

V gene TRBV29-1 combines with J gene TRBJ1-5; TRBD1 is a possible D gene (6 bases). Looked up from germline, CDR1 is SQVTM and CDR2 is ANQGSEA. V lost 4 bases and J 7 bases, leaving 17 bases between the germline ends. This CDR3 spans 14 amino acids. The CDR3 nucleotides read TGCAGCGTTGGGTTGGCGGGGGGCTCACAGCCCCAGCATTTT. Protein: CSVGLAGGSQPQHF.

This chain uses TRBV9 with TRBJ2-2; D call uncertain. CDR3 length: 15 residues. CDR1 is SGDLS, CDR2 YYNGEE, per germline. Trimming removed 0 bases from V and 4 bases from J, with 10 bases in between. CDR3 nucleotide sequence: TGTGCCAGCAGCGTAGCATACGGGCCCACCGGGGAGCTGTTTTTT. Amino acid sequence: CASSVAYGPTGELFF.

The chain links TRBV7-2 to TRBJ2-1; no reliable D call. Germline lookup yields CDR1 SGHTA and CDR2 FQGNSA. The CDR3 has 11 residues. Trimming left V 5 bases short and J 6 bases short, with 5 bases between. CDR3 DNA: TGTGCCAGCAGCCCCATCAATGAGCAGTTCTTC. It codes for CASSPINEQFF. The full variable domain, with the rest looked up from reference TRBV7-2 and TRBJ2-1, is GAGVSQSPSNKVTEKGKDVELRCDPISGHTALYWYRQSLGQGLEFLIYFQGNSAPDKSGLPSDRFSAERTGGSVSTLTIQRTQQEDSAVYLCASSPINEQFFGPGTRLTVL.

This clone was detected a few times. This chain uses TRBV5-6 with TRBJ1-2, with 7 bases lining up with TRBD1. The CDR3 is 14 residues long. Trimming took 3 bases from V and 2 from J; bases not matched to a gene: 4. Germline V gene data show CDR1 as SGHDT and CDR2 as YYEEEE. The CDR3 sequence: CASSWTGRNYGYTF. The CDR3 coding sequence is TGTGCCAGCAGCTGGACAGGACGAAACTATGGCTACACCTTC.

This clone has just a few counts. The rearrangement joins TRBV6-1 to TRBJ1-2; the match to TRBD1 covers 7 bases. The CDR3 is 13 amino acids. V shed 2 bases, J shed 9 bases, and the junction held 6 bases outside the gene matches. CDR1 MNHNS and CDR2 SASEGT come from the germline V gene. The CDR3 DNA is TGTGCCAGCAGTGAACAGGGGGGTAAGAGCTACACCTTC. Its protein product is CASSEQGGKSYTF.

The CDR3 loop is CASSSGTGGSYEQYF. In DNA form, the CDR3 reads TGTGCCAGCAGCTCCGGGACAGGGGGATCTTACGAGCAGTACTTC. V is TRBV5-4 and J is TRBJ2-7; the match to TRBD1 covers 11 bases. The trim removed 3 bases at V and 4 bases at J, leaving 6 bases unmatched. Germline V gene sequence: CDR1 SGHNT, CDR2 YYREEE (reference sequence). The CDR3 consists of 15 residues.

This clone was seen a few times. The rearrangement joins TRBV27 to TRBJ2-6, with 7 bases matching TRBD1. The CDR3 is made up of 16 amino acids. The trim removed 3 bases at V and 0 bases at J, leaving 2 bases unmatched. CDR1 is MNHEY and CDR2 is SMNVEV in the germline V gene (reference sequence). CDR3 nucleotides: TGTGCCAGCAGTTTGACAGGGCTCTCTGGGGCCAACGTCCTGACTTTC. This encodes CASSLTGLSGANVLTF.